Listed below are T cell receptor beta chains from one sample, sequenced in a study of technical replicates of blood from a handful of donors. Profiling relied on immunoSEQ multiplex PCR, and the TCRdb table lists in-frame clones only, not all of them. This sample has 65,000 to 80,000 clones, with less than 99% found just once. Sample: T cells isolated from PBMCs. These receptor sequences come from a human donor in good health. The CDR3 runs from the conserved cysteine through the conserved F or W. The D gene is left open where the match is weak. Clone size appears in some rows only: once, few, many, or a class for an expanded clone.

d_call | j_call | v_call | clone_size | cdr3_nt | cdr3_aa
. | TRBJ2-5 | TRBV19 | . | TGTGCCAGTAGTCGTCGCCTAGCGAGTCCCCAAGAGACCCAGTACTTC | CASSRRLASPQETQYF
. | TRBJ1-1 | TRBV2 | once | TGTGCCAAAGGCCCGGGACTCATGAACACTGAAGCTTTCTTT | CAKGPGLMNTEAFF
. | TRBJ2-5 | TRBV7-9 | once | TGTGCCAGCAGCTCATACAGGGAGATGGAGACCCAGTACTTC | CASSSYREMETQYF
TRBD1 | TRBJ1-1 | TRBV28 | . | TGTGCCAGTGCCCCTTTAGGGGGCAGTTGGATGAACACTGAAGCTTTCTTT | CASAPLGGSWMNTEAFF
TRBD2 | TRBJ2-1 | TRBV18 | . | TGTGCCAGCTCAGACGGGACTAGCGCCTACAATGAGCAGTTCTTC | CASSDGTSAYNEQFF
. | TRBJ2-3 | TRBV7-3 | . | TGTGCCAGCAGTTCTCTAGGAACCACGCAGTATTTT | CASSSLGTTQYF
TRBD2 | TRBJ2-7 | TRBV2 | . | TGTGCCAGCACTCCTAGACTAGCCGAGCAGTACTTC | CASTPRLAEQYF
TRBD1 | TRBJ1-4 | TRBV13 | . | TGTGCCAGCAGCTTCGACAGGGGGAGTGAAAAACTGTTTTTT | CASSFDRGSEKLFF
. | TRBJ2-3 | TRBV11-2 | . | TGTGCCAGCAGCTTTCCTACAGGGTCGCTGAGCACAGATACGCAGTATTTT | CASSFPTGSLSTDTQYF
. | TRBJ1-5 | TRBV19 | . | TGTGCCAGTAGTATGACAGCTAATAGCAATCAGCCCCAGCATTTT | CASSMTANSNQPQHF
TRBD1 | TRBJ2-7 | TRBV7-2 | once | TGTGCCAGCAGCTTAGCGGACAGGCCCCCTATCTACGAGCAGTACTTC | CASSLADRPPIYEQYF